A single sample gave rise to the 5 T cell receptor beta chains below, sequenced in a study of blood T cells in healthy people across ages. Combining a sample-barcoded 5' primer with a J-beta primer mix, a second PCR ran for about 7 to 12 cycles. TCRdb ran MiXCR on the 5' RACE reads and lists one entry per CDR3 protein. Of about 780,000 distinct CDR3 sequences listed, about 42% were seen once; the top ten hold around 18%. Source material: blood. The receptors derive from a man older than 75 in good health.

A few counts support this clonotype. V usage is TRBV5-1 and J usage is TRBJ2-5; maybe TRBD1 (6 bases). CDR3 length: 15 residues. Per germline, CDR1 SGHRS and CDR2 YFSETQ. Deletions cut 6 bases from V and 2 bases from J, with 17 bases between. In DNA form, the CDR3 reads TGCGCCAGCATCCGGATAGGGGGACGGCAAGAGACCCAGTACTTC. It translates to CASIRIGGRQETQYF.

The table lists this clonotype with a count of one. The rearrangement joins TRBV7-3 to TRBJ2-7; 9 nucleotides line up with TRBD2. Germline CDR1 and CDR2: SGHTA and FQGTGA. The CDR3 consists of 17 residues. V shed 3 bases, J shed 7 bases, and the junction held 16 bases outside the gene matches. The CDR3 is CASSLLSAGTSYNEQYF. CDR3 coding DNA: TGTGCCAGCAGCTTGTTATCTGCCGGGACTAGCTACAATGAGCAGTACTTC.

Note on this clonotype: At one boundary the junction diverges from the germline segment, which might be a read error. CDR3 sequence: CASSLEVGGYEQNF. CDR3 nucleotide sequence: TGTGCCAGCAGCTTAGAGGTAGGGGGCTACGAGCAGAACTTC. This chain connects TRBV5-6 to TRBJ2-7; 7 nucleotides match TRBD1. Germline CDR1 and CDR2: SGHDT and YYEEEE. This CDR3 is 14 amino acids long.

This clonotype has only a few counts. CDR3 bases: TGCAGCGTTGAAGGTCTAGAAAACTATGGCTACACCTTC. Its protein product is CSVEGLENYGYTF. The chain carries TRBV29-1 and TRBJ1-2; D is unclear. The CDR3 sequence is 13 residues long. Germline V gene data show CDR1 as SQVTM and CDR2 as ANQGSEA. Trimming took off 1 base at V and 2 bases at J, with 8 bases between the two ends.

This clonotype turned up a few times. The genes are TRBV20-1 and TRBJ1-4, with a tentative D call TRBD1 (6 bases). The CDR3 has 12 residues. Per the germline V gene, CDR1 is DFQATT and CDR2 is SNEGSKA (reference sequence). The germline V and J ends were trimmed by 6 bases and 16 bases, with 21 bases remaining between them. The CDR3 bases are TGCAGTGCCCAAGTAGGGGACATACCGCCGTTTTTT. Protein product: CSAQVGDIPPFF.